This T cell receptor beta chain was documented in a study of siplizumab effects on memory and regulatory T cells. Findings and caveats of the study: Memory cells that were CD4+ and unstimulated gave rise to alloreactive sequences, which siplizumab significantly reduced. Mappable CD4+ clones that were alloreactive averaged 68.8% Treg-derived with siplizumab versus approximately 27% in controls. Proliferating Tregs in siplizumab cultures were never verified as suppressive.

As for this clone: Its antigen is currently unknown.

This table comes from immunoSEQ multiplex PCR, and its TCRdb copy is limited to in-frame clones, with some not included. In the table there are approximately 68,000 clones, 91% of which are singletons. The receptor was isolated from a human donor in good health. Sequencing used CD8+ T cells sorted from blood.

CDR3 region: CASSWGQGPYEQYF. The CDR3 region has the DNA TGCGCCAGCAGCTGGGGACAGGGGCCCTACGAGCAGTACTTC. V gene TRBV5-1 combines with J gene TRBJ2-7; 10 nucleotides match TRBD1. Germline V lookup: CDR1 SGHRS, CDR2 YFSETQ. The CDR3 spans 14 residues. Trimming removed 3 bases from V and 2 bases from J; junction bases left unmatched: 2. The full variable domain, its missing parts supplied by reference TRBV5-1 and TRBJ2-7, is KAGVTQTPRYLIKTRGQQVTLSCSPISGHRSVSWYQQTPGQGLQFLFEYFSETQRNKGNFPGRFSGRQFSNSRSEMNVSTLELGDSALYLCASSWGQGPYEQYFGPGTRLTVT.